The source of this TCR beta chain is a study of blood T cell repertoires in COVID-19. In the study overall: Samples came from the United States, Italy and Spain, spanning acute and convalescent COVID-19. PBMCs, B-cell-depleted T cells, or T cells were the source of the cDNA or gDNA that made up the material.

Per the study methods: For nucleated cells, counts were estimated from reference gene primer amplification. Generated by immunoSEQ multiplex PCR, the TCRdb table keeps only in-frame clones and is missing some. The DNA was the basis for D and trimming; V, J and clone size are from that table. The sample carries 200,000 to 250,000 clones, roughly 84% recorded once. The V segment lost 5 bases and the J segment 7 bases; nucleotides outside the gene matches: 14. CDR1 and CDR2 from the germline V gene are SGHVS and FQNEAQ. There are 16 residues in the CDR3. In its sample, this clone was seen once. J is TRBJ1-5 and V is TRBV7-8; 7 bases agree with TRBD1. Sequenced material: peripheral blood. The receptor was derived from a woman between 50 and 59 years old with acute or convalescent COVID-19. This CDR3 is CASSPHRQGQGQPQHF. The DNA for the CDR3 is TGTGCCAGCAGCCCCCATAGACAGGGTCAGGGACAGCCCCAGCATTTT. The whole variable domain, filled in from reference TRBV7-8 and TRBJ1-5, reads GAGVSQSPRYKVAKRGQDVALRCDPISGHVSLFWYQQALGQGPEFLTYFQNEAQLDKSGLPSDRFFAERPEGSVSTLKIQRTQQEDSAVYLCASSPHRQGQGQPQHFGDGTRLSIL.